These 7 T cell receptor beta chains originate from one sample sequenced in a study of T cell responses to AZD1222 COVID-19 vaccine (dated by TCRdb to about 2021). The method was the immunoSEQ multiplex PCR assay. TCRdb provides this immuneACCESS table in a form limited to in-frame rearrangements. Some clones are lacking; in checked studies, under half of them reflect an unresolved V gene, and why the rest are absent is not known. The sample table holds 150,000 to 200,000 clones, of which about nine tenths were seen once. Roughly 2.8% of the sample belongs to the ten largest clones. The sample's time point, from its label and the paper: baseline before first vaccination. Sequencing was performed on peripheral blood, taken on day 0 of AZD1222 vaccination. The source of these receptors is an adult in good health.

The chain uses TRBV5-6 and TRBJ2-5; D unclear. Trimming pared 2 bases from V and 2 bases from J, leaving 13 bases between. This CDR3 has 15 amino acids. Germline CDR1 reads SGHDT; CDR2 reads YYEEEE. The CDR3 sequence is CASSLPGLVQETQYF. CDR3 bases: TGTGCCAGCAGCTTACCCGGATTGGTACAAGAGACCCAGTACTTC.

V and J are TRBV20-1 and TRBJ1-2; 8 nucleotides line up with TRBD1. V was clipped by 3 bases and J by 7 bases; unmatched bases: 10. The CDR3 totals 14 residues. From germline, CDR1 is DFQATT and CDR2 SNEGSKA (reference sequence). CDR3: CSASKGTGGFGYTF. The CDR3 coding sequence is TGCAGTGCTAGTAAAGGGACAGGTGGTTTTGGCTACACCTTC.

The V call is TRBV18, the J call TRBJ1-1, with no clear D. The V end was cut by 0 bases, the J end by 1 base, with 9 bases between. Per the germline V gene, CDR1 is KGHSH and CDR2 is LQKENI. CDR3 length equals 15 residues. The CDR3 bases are TGTGCCAGCTCACCACCATACCTGGGGAACACTGAAGCTTTCTTT. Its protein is CASSPPYLGNTEAFF.

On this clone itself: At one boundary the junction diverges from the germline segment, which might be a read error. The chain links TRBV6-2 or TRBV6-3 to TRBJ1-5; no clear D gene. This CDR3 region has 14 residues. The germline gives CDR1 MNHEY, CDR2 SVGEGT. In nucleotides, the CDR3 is TGTGCCAGCAGTTACGGGATAAGGTATCAACCCCAGCATTTT. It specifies CASSYGIRYQPQHF.

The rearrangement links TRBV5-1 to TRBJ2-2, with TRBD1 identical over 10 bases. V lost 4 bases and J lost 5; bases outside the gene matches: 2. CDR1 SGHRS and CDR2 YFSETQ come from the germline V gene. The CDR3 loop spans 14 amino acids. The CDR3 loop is CASSMGQGTGELFF. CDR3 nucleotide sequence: TGCGCCAGCAGCATGGGACAGGGGACCGGGGAGCTGTTTTTT. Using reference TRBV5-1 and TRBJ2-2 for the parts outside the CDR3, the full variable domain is KAGVTQTPRYLIKTRGQQVTLSCSPISGHRSVSWYQQTPGQGLQFLFEYFSETQRNKGNFPGRFSGRQFSNSRSEMNVSTLELGDSALYLCASSMGQGTGELFFGEGSRLTVL.

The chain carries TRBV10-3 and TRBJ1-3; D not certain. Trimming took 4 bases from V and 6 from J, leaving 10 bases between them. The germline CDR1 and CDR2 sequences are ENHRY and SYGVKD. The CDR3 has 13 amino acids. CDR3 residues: CAISAGSVNTIYF. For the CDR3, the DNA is TGTGCCATCAGTGCTGGGAGTGTAAACACCATATATTTT.

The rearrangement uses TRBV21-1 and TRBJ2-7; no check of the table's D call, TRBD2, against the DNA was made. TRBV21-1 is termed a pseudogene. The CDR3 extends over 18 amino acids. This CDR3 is CATSQGWGRDREKYEQYF. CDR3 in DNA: TGTGCCACCTCTCAAGGATGGGGGAGGGATCGGGAGAAGTACGAGCAGTACTTC.